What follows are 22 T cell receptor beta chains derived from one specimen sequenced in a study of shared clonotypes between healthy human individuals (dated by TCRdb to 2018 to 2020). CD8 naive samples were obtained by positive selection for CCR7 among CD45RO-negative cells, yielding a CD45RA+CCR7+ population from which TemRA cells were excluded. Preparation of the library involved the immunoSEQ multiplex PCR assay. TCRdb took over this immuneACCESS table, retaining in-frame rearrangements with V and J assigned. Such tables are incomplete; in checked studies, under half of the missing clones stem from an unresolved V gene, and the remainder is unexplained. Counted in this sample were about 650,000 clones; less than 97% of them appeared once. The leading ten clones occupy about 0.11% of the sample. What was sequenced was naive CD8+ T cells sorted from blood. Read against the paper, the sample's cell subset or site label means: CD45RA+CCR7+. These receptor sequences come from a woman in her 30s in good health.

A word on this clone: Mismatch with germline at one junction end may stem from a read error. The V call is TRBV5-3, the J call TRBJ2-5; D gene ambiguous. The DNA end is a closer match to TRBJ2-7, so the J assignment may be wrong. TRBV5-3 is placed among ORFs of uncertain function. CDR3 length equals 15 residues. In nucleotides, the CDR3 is TGTGCCAGTAGGTTAAAACGGACGTTCTCCCACGAGCAGTACTTC. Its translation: CASRLKRTFSHEQYF.

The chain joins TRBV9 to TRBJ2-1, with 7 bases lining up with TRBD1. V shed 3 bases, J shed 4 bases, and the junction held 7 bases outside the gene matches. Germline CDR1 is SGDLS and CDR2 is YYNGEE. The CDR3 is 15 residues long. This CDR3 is CASSDTGTAYNEQFF. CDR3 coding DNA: TGTGCCAGCAGCGACACCGGGACAGCATACAATGAGCAGTTCTTC. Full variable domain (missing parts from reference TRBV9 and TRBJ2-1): DSGVTQTPKHLITATGQRVTLRCSPRSGDLSVYWYQQSLDQGLQFLIQYYNGEERAKGNILERFSAQQFPDLHSELNLSSLELGDSALYFCASSDTGTAYNEQFFGPGTRLTVL.

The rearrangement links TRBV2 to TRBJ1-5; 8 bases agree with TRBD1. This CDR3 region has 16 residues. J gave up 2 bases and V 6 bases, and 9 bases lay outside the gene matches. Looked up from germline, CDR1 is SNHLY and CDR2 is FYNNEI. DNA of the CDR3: TGTGCCAGCAGCGACAGGGGCGGGTATCGCAATCAGCCCCAGCATTTT. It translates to CASSDRGGYRNQPQHF.

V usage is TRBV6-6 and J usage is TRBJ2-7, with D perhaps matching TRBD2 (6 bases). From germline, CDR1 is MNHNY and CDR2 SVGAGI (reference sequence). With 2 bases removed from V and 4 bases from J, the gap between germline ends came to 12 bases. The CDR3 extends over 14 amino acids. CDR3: CASSYPDSGYEQYF. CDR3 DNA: TGTGCCAGCAGTTACCCAGATAGCGGATACGAGCAGTACTTC.

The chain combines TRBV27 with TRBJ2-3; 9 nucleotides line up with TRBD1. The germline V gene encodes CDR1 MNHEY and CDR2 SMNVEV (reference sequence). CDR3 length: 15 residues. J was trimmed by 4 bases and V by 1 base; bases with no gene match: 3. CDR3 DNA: TGTGCCAGCAGTTTATTGGGACAGGGTTCAGATACGCAGTATTTT. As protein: CASSLLGQGSDTQYF.

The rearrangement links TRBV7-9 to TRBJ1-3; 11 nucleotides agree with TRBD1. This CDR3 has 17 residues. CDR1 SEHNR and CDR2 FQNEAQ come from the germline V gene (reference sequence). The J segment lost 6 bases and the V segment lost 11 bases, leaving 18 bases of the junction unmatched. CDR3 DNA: TGTGCCGGCCAATGGGACAGGGGGACCAATTGGGAAAACACCATATATTTT. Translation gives CAGQWDRGTNWENTIYF.

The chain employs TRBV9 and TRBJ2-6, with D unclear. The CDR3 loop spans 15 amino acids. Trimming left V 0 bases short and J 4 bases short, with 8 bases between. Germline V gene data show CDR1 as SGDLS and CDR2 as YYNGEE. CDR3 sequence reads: CASSVDGSGANVLTF. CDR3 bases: TGTGCCAGCAGCGTAGACGGATCCGGGGCCAACGTCCTGACTTTC.

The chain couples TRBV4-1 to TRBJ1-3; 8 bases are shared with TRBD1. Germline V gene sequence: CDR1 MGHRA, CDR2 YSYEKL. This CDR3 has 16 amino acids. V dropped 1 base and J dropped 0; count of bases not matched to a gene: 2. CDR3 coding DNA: TGCGCCAGCAGCCAAGCCCAGGGGGCCTCTGGAAACACCATATATTTT. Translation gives CASSQAQGASGNTIYF.

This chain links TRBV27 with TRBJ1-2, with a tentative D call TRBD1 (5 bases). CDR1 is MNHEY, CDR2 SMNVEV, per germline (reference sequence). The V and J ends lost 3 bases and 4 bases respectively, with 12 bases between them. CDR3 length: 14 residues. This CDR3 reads CASSFGRTSYGYTF. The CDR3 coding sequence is TGTGCCAGCAGTTTTGGACGGACAAGCTATGGCTACACCTTC.

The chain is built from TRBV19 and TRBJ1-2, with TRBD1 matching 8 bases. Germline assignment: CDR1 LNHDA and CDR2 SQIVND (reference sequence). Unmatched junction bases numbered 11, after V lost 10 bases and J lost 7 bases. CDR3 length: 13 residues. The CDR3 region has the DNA TGTGCCACTAACCCTCAGGGGGCGAGTGGCTACACCTTC. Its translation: CATNPQGASGYTF.

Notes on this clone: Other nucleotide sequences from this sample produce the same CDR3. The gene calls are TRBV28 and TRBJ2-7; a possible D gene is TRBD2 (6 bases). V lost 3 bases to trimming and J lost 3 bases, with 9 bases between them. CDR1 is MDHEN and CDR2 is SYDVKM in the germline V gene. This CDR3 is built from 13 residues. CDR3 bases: TGTGCCAGCAGTTTGGGACTTGGCTACGAGCAGTACTTC. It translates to CASSLGLGYEQYF.

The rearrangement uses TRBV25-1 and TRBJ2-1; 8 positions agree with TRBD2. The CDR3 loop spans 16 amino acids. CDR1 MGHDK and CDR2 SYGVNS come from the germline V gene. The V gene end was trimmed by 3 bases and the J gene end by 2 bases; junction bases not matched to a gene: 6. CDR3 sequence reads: CASSDVLAATYNEQFF. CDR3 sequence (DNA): TGTGCCAGCAGTGACGTACTAGCGGCAACCTACAATGAGCAGTTCTTC. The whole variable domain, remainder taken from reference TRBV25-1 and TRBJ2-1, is EADIYQTPRYLVIGTGKKITLECSQTMGHDKMYWYQQDPGMELHLIHYSYGVNSTEKGDLSSESTVSRIRTEHFPLTLESARPSHTSQYLCASSDVLAATYNEQFFGPGTRLTVL.

CDR3: CASSSGAWGSGNTIYF. The CDR3 nucleotides read TGTGCCAGCAGTTCAGGGGCGTGGGGCTCTGGAAACACCATATATTTT. The genes are TRBV28 and TRBJ1-3; D possibly corresponds to TRBD1 (6 bases). The CDR3 spans 16 residues. Germline V gene sequence: CDR1 MDHEN, CDR2 SYDVKM. The ends were cut back, 4 bases at V and 0 bases at J, with 13 bases in the middle.

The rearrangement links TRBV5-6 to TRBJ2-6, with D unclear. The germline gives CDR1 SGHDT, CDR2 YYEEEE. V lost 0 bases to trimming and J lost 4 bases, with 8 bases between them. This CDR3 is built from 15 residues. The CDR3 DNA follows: TGTGCCAGCAGCTTGGATGGCAGCGGGGCCAACGTCCTGACTTTC. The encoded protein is CASSLDGSGANVLTF.

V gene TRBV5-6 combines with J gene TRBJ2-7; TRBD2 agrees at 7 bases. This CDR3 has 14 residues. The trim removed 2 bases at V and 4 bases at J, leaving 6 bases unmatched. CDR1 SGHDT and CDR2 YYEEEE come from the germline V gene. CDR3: CASSFLGREYEQYF. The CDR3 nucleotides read TGTGCCAGCAGCTTCCTTGGGCGGGAGTACGAGCAGTACTTC.

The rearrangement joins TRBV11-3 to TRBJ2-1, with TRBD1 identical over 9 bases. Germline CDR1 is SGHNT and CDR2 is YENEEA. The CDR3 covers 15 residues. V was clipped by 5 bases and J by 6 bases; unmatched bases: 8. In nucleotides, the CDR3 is TGTGCCAGCAGCACCGGACAGGGGATAATCAATGAGCAGTTCTTC. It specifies CASSTGQGIINEQFF.

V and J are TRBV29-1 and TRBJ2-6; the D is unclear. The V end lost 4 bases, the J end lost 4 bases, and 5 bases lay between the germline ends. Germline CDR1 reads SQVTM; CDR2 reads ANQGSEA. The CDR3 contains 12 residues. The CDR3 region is CSVGSGANVLTF. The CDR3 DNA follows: TGCAGCGTTGGTTCCGGGGCCAACGTCCTGACTTTC.

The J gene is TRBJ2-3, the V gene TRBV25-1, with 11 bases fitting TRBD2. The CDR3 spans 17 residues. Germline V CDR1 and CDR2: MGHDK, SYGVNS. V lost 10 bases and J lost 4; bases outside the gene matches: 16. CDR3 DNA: TGTGCCACCTGCTGTGCCATCTTAGCGGGAGGGGCAGATACGCAGTATTTT. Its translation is CATCCAILAGGADTQYF.

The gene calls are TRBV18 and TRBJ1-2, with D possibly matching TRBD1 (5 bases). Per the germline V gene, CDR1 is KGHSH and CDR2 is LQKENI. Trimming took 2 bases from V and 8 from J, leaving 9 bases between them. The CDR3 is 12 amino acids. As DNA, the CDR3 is TGTGCCAGCTCACCAAGCAGGGACGGCTACACCTTC. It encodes CASSPSRDGYTF.

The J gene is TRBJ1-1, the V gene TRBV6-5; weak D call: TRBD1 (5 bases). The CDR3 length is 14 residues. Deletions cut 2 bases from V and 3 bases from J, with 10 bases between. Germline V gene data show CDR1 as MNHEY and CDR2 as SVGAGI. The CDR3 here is CASSYIAGYTEAFF. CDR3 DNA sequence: TGTGCCAGCAGTTACATTGCAGGGTACACTGAAGCTTTCTTT.

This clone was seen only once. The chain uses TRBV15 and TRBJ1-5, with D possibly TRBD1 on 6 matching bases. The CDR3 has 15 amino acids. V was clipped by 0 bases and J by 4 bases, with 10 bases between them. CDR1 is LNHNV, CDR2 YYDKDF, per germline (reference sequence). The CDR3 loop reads CATSRDRGFNQPQHF. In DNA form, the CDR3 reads TGTGCCACCAGCAGAGACAGGGGCTTTAATCAGCCCCAGCATTTT. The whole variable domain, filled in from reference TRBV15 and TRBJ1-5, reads DAMVIQNPRYQVTQFGKPVTLSCSQTLNHNVMYWYQQKSSQAPKLLFHYYDKDFNNEADTPDNFQSRRPNTSFCFLDIRSPGLGDTAMYLCATSRDRGFNQPQHFGDGTRLSIL.

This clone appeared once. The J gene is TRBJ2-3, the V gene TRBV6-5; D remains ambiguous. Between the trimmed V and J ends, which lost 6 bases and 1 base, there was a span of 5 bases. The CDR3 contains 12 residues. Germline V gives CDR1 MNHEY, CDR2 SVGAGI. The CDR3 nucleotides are TGTGCCAGCAGACTCGGCACAGATACGCAGTATTTT. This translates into CASRLGTDTQYF.